A selection of T cell receptor beta chains follows, all from one sample in a study of cytomegalovirus exposure and HLA in healthy donors. TCRdb's table, derived via immunoSEQ multiplex PCR, lists solely in-frame clones and lacks some. This sample has some 190,000 clones, with 80% found just once. The sequenced material came from PBMCs. The source of these receptors is a woman aged 30 to 39 in good health and CMV-seronegative. Each CDR3 is given with its conserved first and last residue. D genes are given only for firm matches. Where a row states a size, it is once, few, many or the class of an expanded clone; other rows omit it.

j_gene | v_gene | abundance | d_gene | len | CDR3aa | CDR3nt
TRBJ1-5 | TRBV7-9 | NA | NA | 15 | CASSPRGGSNQPQHF | TGTGCCAGCAGCCCGCGGGGTGGGAGCAATCAGCCCCAGCATTTT
TRBJ2-7 | TRBV5-1 | NA | NA | 12 | CASSLDSLEQYF | TGCGCCAGCAGCTTGGACTCTCTGGAGCAGTACTTC
TRBJ2-3 | TRBV21-1 | NA | NA | 18 | CASSKYPRGSGVEDTQYF | TGTGCCAGCAGCAAATACCCTCGTGGTAGCGGGGTGGAAGATACGCAGTATTTT
TRBJ2-2 | TRBV28 | NA | TRBD2 | 16 | CASSPPLAGWTGELFF | TGTGCCAGCAGTCCGCCCCTAGCGGGGTGGACCGGGGAGCTGTTTTTT
TRBJ1-2 | TRBV5-4 | few | NA | 15 | CASSYPDRPNYGYTF | TGTGCCAGCAGCTACCCGGACAGACCTAACTATGGCTACACCTTC
TRBJ2-7 | TRBV7-2 | NA | NA | 13 | CASSLGGVAPCEF | TGTGCCAGCAGCTTAGGAGGAGTCGCGCCCTGCGAGTTC
TRBJ1-5 | TRBV4-2 | few | NA | 15 | CASSQDQGGNQPQHF | TGTGCCAGCAGCCAAGATCAAGGAGGCAATCAGCCCCAGCATTTT
TRBJ1-1 | TRBV4-2 | NA | NA | 16 | CASSQDYRVMNTEAFF | TGTGCCAGCAGCCAGGATTACAGGGTAATGAACACTGAAGCTTTCTTT
TRBJ2-3 | TRBV12-5 | NA | NA | 13 | CASSLQGTDTQYF | TGTGCTAGTTCTCTACAGGGCACAGATACGCAGTATTTT
TRBJ2-7 | TRBV5-1 | NA | TRBD1 | 15 | CASSPPRTGIDEQYF | TGCGCCAGCAGCCCCCCCCGGACAGGGATCGACGAGCAGTACTTC
TRBJ2-2 | TRBV6-5 | NA | NA | 12 | CASFTVSGELFF | TGTGCCAGTTTTACGGTTTCCGGGGAGCTGTTTTTT
TRBJ1-5 | TRBV6-1 | NA | TRBD1 | 18 | CASSEKDRGWGGNQPQHF | TGTGCCAGCAGTGAAAAGGACAGGGGGTGGGGAGGCAATCAGCCCCAGCATTTT
TRBJ2-7 | TRBV5-1 | NA | NA | 13 | CASSYRGTGEQYF | TGCGCCAGCAGCTATAGGGGGACCGGCGAGCAGTACTTC
TRBJ1-1 | TRBV5-1 | NA | NA | 14 | CASSLVSPTTEAFF | TGCGCCAGCAGCTTGGTTTCACCTACCACTGAAGCTTTCTTT
TRBJ1-1 | TRBV29-1 | NA | NA | 14 | CSVGFQGRGTEAFF | TGCAGCGTTGGATTTCAGGGGCGCGGAACTGAAGCTTTCTTT
TRBJ2-3 | TRBV27 | NA | TRBD2 | 17 | CASRGVSGGGRTDTQYF | TGTGCCAGCAGGGGGGTCTCGGGAGGTGGGCGTACAGATACGCAGTATTTT
TRBJ2-5 | TRBV5-1 | NA | TRBD2 | 14 | CASSLAGGQETQYF | TGCGCCAGCAGCTTAGCGGGGGGACAAGAGACCCAGTACTTC
TRBJ1-2 | TRBV5-1 | NA | NA | 13 | CASSLGQDYGYTF | TGCGCCAGCAGCTTGGGACAGGACTATGGCTACACCTTC
TRBJ1-6 | TRBV7-9 | once | TRBD1 | 18 | CASSSGTGILPHNSPLHF | TGTGCCAGCAGCTCCGGGACAGGGATTTTGCCCCATAATTCACCCCTCCACTTT